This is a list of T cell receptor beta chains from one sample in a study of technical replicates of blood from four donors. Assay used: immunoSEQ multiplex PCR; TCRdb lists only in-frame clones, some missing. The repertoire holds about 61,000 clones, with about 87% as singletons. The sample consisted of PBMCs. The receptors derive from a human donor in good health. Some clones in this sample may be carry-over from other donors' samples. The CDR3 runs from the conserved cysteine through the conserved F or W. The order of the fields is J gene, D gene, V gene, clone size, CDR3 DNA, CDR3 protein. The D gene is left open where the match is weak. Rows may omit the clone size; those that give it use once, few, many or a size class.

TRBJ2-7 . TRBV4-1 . TGCGCCAGCAGCCAAGACGTCGACAGCTCCTACGAGCAGTACTTC CASSQDVDSSYEQYF
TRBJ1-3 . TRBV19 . TGTGCCAGTAAACCCGGGAACTCTGGAAACACCATATATTTT CASKPGNSGNTIYF
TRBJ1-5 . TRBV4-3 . TGCGCCAGCAGCCAAGACCGCTACCAGCCCCAGCATTTT CASSQDRYQPQHF
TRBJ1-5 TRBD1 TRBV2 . TGTGCCAGCAGTGAGGCAGGGGGAAATCAGCCCCAGCATTTT CASSEAGGNQPQHF
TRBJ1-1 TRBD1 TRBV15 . TGTGCCACCAGCAGAGACAGGAGTGGCACAGGGGTTGCCCAAGCTTTCTTT CATSRDRSGTGVAQAFF
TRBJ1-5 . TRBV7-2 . TGTGCCAGCAGCTTAGAAGGGACAACTCCCCAACCCCAGCATTTT CASSLEGTTPQPQHF
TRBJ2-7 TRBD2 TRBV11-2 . TGTGCCAGCAGCTTCGTCGGGGGGTCCTTGCACGAGCAGTACTTC CASSFVGGSLHEQYF
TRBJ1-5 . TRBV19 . TGTGCCAGTAGCGACACGAGTGGGCAGCCCCAGCATTTT CASSDTSGQPQHF
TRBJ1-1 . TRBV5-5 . TGTGCCAGCAGCTCGGGGGGGAGCGAAGCTTTCTTT CASSSGGSEAFF
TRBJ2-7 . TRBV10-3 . TGTGCCATCAGTGAGTCAGGAAGGGGATCCTCGTACTTC CAISESGRGSSYF
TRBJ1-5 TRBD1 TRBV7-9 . TGTGCCAGCAGCTTACAGGGGGGTGGCAATCAGCCCCAGCATTTT CASSLQGGGNQPQHF
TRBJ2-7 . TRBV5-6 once TGTGCCAGCAGCTTCGGGACATTCAAAAGGTACGAGCAGTACTTC CASSFGTFKRYEQYF
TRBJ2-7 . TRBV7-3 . TGTGCCAGCAGCCATGAGGGAGGTAACGAGCAGTACTTC CASSHEGGNEQYF
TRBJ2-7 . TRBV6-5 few TGTGCCAGCAACGAAGGGGGTCCCTCCTACGAGCAGTACTTC CASNEGGPSYEQYF
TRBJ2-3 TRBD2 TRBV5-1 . TGCGCCAGCAGCGCTCGCGGGAGGGCCGGCACAGATACGCAGTATTTT CASSARGRAGTDTQYF
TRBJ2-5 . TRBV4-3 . TGCGCCAGCAGCCCTGATTCGCGGTTCGGGGAGACCCAGTACTTC CASSPDSRFGETQYF
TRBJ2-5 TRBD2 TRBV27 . TGTGCCAGCAGTTTAGGGCTAGCGGGGGCCCAAGAGACCCAGTACTTC CASSLGLAGAQETQYF
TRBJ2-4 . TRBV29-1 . TGCAGCGTTGTCTCCCCCGAGGCACCCTCAAAAAACATTCAGTACTTC CSVVSPEAPSKNIQYF
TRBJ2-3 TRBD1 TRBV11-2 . TGTGCCAGCAGCTCCCGGGACAGGCATCAAGATACGCAGTATTTT CASSSRDRHQDTQYF
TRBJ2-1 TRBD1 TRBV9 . TGTGCCAGCAGGTCAGACAGGGGAAAGCAGTTCTTC CASRSDRGKQFF
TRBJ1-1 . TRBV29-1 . TGCAGCGCCCCCGGGAAAGCGGACACTGAAGCTTTCTTT CSAPGKADTEAFF
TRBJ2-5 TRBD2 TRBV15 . TGTGCCACCAGCAGAGCTCGGATCGGGGGGCAAGAGACCCAGTACTTC CATSRARIGGQETQYF
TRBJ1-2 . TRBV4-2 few TGTGCCAGCAGCCAAGATCCGGGGGACTATGGCTACACCTTC CASSQDPGDYGYTF
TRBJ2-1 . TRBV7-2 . TGTGCCAGCAGCGCAGCCGGGACAACCTACAATGAGCAGTTCTTC CASSAAGTTYNEQFF
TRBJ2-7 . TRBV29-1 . TGCAGCGTGGCCCGGACAGCCGCCTACGAGCAGTACTTC CSVARTAAYEQYF
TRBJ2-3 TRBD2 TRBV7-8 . TGTGCCAGCACCACCACGACCCCCTCTAGCGGGAGGACAGATACGCAGTATTTT CASTTTTPSSGRTDTQYF
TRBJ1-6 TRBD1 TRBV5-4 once TGTGCCAGCAGCTCGGGGGGACAGGGGAAGAATTCACCCCTCCACTTT CASSSGGQGKNSPLHF